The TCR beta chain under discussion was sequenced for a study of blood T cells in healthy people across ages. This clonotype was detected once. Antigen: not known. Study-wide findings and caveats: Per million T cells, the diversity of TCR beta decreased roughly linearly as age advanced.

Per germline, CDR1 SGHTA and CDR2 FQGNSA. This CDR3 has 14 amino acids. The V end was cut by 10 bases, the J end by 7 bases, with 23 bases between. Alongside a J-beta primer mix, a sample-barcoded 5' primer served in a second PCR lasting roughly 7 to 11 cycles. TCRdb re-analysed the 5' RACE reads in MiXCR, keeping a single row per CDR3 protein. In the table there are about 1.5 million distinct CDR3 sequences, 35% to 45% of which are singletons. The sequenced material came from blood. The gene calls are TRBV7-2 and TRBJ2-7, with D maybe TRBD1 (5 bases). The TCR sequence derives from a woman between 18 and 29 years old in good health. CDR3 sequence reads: CATDVGLTPWEQYF. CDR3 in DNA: TGTGCCACCGACGTGGGGCTTACCCCCTGGGAGCAGTACTTC.